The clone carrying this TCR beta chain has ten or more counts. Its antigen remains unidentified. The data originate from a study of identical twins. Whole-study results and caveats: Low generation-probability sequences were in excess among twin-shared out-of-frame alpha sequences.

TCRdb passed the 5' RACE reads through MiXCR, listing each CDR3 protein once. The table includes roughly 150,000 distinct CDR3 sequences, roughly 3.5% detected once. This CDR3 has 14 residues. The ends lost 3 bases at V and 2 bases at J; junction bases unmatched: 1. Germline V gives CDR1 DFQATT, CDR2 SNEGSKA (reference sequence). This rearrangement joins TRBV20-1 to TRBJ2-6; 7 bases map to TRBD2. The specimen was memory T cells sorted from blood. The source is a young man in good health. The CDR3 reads CSASGGAGANVLTF. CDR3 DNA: TGCAGTGCTAGTGGGGGGGCTGGGGCCAACGTCCTGACTTTC.